These 14 T cell receptor beta chains were all obtained from the same sample, sequenced in a study of cytomegalovirus exposure and HLA in healthy donors. A multiplex PCR was run with 60 Vbeta primers and 13 Jbeta primers. Sequencing was performed with immunoSEQ multiplex PCR; in TCRdb, only in-frame clones are kept and a portion is missing. Among about 110,000 clones listed, approximately 12% were seen once. The source material was PBMCs. Receptors were obtained from a man in his forties or fifties in good health and CMV-seropositive.

In this sample, this clone turned up once. J is TRBJ2-5 and V is TRBV9; TRBD2 agrees at 14 bases. CDR1 and CDR2 from the germline V gene are SGDLS and YYNGEE. Germline trimming cut 3 bases from V and 2 bases from J; bases unmatched to any gene: 6. The CDR3 contains 17 residues. The CDR3 spells CASSETSGRGWQETQYF. In DNA form, the CDR3 reads TGTGCCAGCAGCGAGACTAGCGGGAGGGGGTGGCAAGAGACCCAGTACTTC.

CDR3 DNA sequence: TGTGCCGGGACAGGGGAATCAGATACGCAGTATTTT. Its translation: CAGTGESDTQYF. The chain recombines TRBV2 with TRBJ2-3; 10 bases agree with TRBD1. This CDR3 comprises 12 residues. The junction had 3 bases not matched to a gene; V was cut back by 11 bases and J by 4 bases. Looked up from germline, CDR1 is SNHLY and CDR2 is FYNNEI.

The chain carries TRBV28 and TRBJ1-4; TRBD1 might be the D (5 bases). The CDR3 loop spans 13 amino acids. Germline V lookup: CDR1 MDHEN, CDR2 SYDVKM. V gave up 9 bases and J gave up 6 bases, with 14 bases separating them. The CDR3 protein is CASRPGLDEKLFF. The CDR3 nucleotides read TGTGCCAGTCGACCGGGACTCGATGAAAAACTGTTTTTT.

There are a few counts of this clone. At the DNA level, this CDR3 is encoded by other sequences in the same sample as well. The chain has TRBV13 and TRBJ2-7; 9 bases are a match to TRBD1. The V segment lost 6 bases and the J segment 3 bases; nucleotides outside the gene matches: 3. The CDR3 is 13 amino acids. Germline lookup yields CDR1 PRHDT and CDR2 FYEKMQ (reference sequence). The CDR3 sequence is CASSPGQGYEQYF. The CDR3 DNA reads as TGTGCCAGCAGTCCGGGACAGGGCTACGAGCAGTACTTC.

The genes are TRBV2 and TRBJ1-2; no clear D. The CDR3 is 12 amino acids. Germline V gives CDR1 SNHLY, CDR2 FYNNEI. V lost 6 bases and J 3 bases, leaving 8 bases between the germline ends. The CDR3 DNA sequence: TGTGCCAGCAGGAGGAGTGACTATGGCTACACCTTC. Its protein product is CASRRSDYGYTF.

This clone was observed a handful of times. The chain employs TRBV29-1 and TRBJ2-6, with unresolved D. Between the trimmed V and J ends, which lost 6 bases and 0 bases, there was a span of 15 bases. Germline V gene data show CDR1 as SQVTM and CDR2 as ANQGSEA. This CDR3 has 16 amino acids. CDR3 loop: CSVRSGTSSGANVLTF. The CDR3, as DNA: TGCAGCGTCCGGTCGGGTACGAGCTCTGGGGCCAACGTCCTGACTTTC.

The chain couples TRBV27 to TRBJ2-2; 7 bases line up with TRBD1. V dropped 6 bases and J dropped 4; count of bases not matched to a gene: 5. CDR1 is MNHEY and CDR2 is SMNVEV in the germline V gene (reference sequence). The CDR3 contains 14 residues. The CDR3 here is CASRTGQSTGELFF. CDR3 sequence (DNA): TGTGCCAGCAGGACGGGACAGTCCACCGGGGAGCTGTTTTTT.

A few counts support this clone. The chain links TRBV5-1 to TRBJ2-1; TRBD2 might be the D (6 bases). V was trimmed by 0 bases and J by 0 bases, leaving 10 bases between them. The CDR3 runs to 16 residues. Germline CDR1 SGHRS, CDR2 YFSETQ. CDR3 residues: CASSLGVGSSYNEQFF. The CDR3 DNA is TGCGCCAGCAGCTTGGGGGTCGGGAGCTCCTACAATGAGCAGTTCTTC. The whole variable domain, filled in from reference TRBV5-1 and TRBJ2-1, reads KAGVTQTPRYLIKTRGQQVTLSCSPISGHRSVSWYQQTPGQGLQFLFEYFSETQRNKGNFPGRFSGRQFSNSRSEMNVSTLELGDSALYLCASSLGVGSSYNEQFFGPGTRLTVL.

CDR3 sequence (DNA): TGCGCCAGCAGCTGGGACAGGGGGAACGGGGAGCTGTTTTTT. Its protein is CASSWDRGNGELFF. V and J are TRBV5-1 and TRBJ2-2, with 11 nucleotides matching TRBD1. J gave up 7 bases and V 3 bases, and 2 bases lay outside the gene matches. The germline CDR1 and CDR2 sequences are SGHRS and YFSETQ. CDR3 length: 14 amino acids. The whole variable domain, remainder taken from reference TRBV5-1 and TRBJ2-2, is KAGVTQTPRYLIKTRGQQVTLSCSPISGHRSVSWYQQTPGQGLQFLFEYFSETQRNKGNFPGRFSGRQFSNSRSEMNVSTLELGDSALYLCASSWDRGNGELFFGEGSRLTVL.

CDR3 nucleotide sequence: TGTGCCAGCAGCTTAGCTACGAGCTCTGGAAACACCATATATTTT. Encoded protein: CASSLATSSGNTIYF. The genes are TRBV7-9 and TRBJ1-3; no firm D call. The V end lost 0 bases, the J end lost 0 bases, and 6 bases lay between the germline ends. Germline V lookup: CDR1 SEHNR, CDR2 FQNEAQ (reference sequence). This CDR3 has 15 residues.

V usage is TRBV6-1 and J usage is TRBJ2-7; 10 bases line up with TRBD1. In germline, CDR1 is MNHNS, CDR2 SASEGT. J was trimmed by 3 bases and V by 7 bases; bases with no gene match: 6. The CDR3 sequence is 14 residues long. The CDR3 protein is CASTPRDRGYEQYF. The CDR3 bases are TGTGCCAGCACTCCCCGGGACAGGGGCTACGAGCAGTACTTC.

The chain is built from TRBV6-5 and TRBJ1-4, with D possibly matching TRBD1 (5 bases). Trimming stripped 9 bases from V and 4 bases from J, with 18 bases between. Germline V gene data show CDR1 as MNHEY and CDR2 as SVGAGI. The CDR3 length is 15 residues. CDR3 residues: CASLGTDQGNEKLFF. Written as DNA, the CDR3 is TGTGCCAGTCTGGGAACTGACCAGGGTAATGAAAAACTGTTTTTT.

A few counts support this clone. The chain couples TRBV19 to TRBJ2-2, with D perhaps TRBD2 (6 bases). V lost 4 bases, J lost 1 base, and 16 bases lay in between. Germline V gene sequence: CDR1 LNHDA, CDR2 SQIVND (reference sequence). This CDR3 region has 17 residues. CDR3 sequence reads: CASSTLHGGKNTGELFF. Written as DNA, the CDR3 is TGTGCCAGTAGTACTCTACATGGCGGGAAGAACACCGGGGAGCTGTTTTTT.

This clone occurred a few times. The chain links TRBV30 to TRBJ2-1; D gene ambiguous. The V gene's germline CDR1 is GTSNPN and CDR2 SVGIG (reference sequence). The CDR3 is 16 residues long. Deletions cut 0 bases from V and 2 bases from J, with 14 bases between. The CDR3 DNA reads TGTGCCTGGAGTGTACTTCGCGGCGTAACCTACAATGAGCAGTTCTTC. Translated: CAWSVLRGVTYNEQFF.